This T cell receptor beta chain was captured by sequencing in a study of cytomegalovirus exposure and HLA in healthy donors. Libraries were prepared by immunoSEQ multiplex PCR; TCRdb keeps only in-frame clonotypes and omits some of them. Here the sample spans approximately 200,000 clones, around four fifths being singletons. Trimming at V came to 4 bases and at J to 0 bases, leaving 3 bases not matched to a gene. CDR3 length equals 15 residues. Germline CDR1 and CDR2: SEHNR and FQNEAQ (reference sequence). The source material was PBMCs. The source is a man aged 18-30 years in good health and CMV-seropositive. V and J are TRBV7-9 and TRBJ2-3; 8 bases agree with TRBD2. Here the CDR3 reads CASSSGLASTDTQYF. In DNA, the CDR3 is TGTGCCAGCAGCTCCGGACTAGCCAGCACAGATACGCAGTATTTT. Full variable domain (remainder filled in from reference TRBV7-9 and TRBJ2-3): DTGVSQNPRHKITKRGQNVTFRCDPISEHNRLYWYRQTLGQGPEFLTYFQNEAQLEKSRLLSDRFSAERPKGSFSTLEIQRTEQGDSAMYLCASSSGLASTDTQYFGPGTRLTVL.